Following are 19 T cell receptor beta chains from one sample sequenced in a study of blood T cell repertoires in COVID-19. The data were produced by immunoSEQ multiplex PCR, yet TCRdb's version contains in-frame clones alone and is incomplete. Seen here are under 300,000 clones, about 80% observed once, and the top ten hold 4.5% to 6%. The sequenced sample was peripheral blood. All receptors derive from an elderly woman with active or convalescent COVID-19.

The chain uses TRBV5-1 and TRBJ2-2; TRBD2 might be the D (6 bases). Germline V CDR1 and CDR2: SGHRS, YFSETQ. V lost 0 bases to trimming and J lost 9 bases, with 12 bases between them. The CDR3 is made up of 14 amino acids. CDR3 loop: CASSLVAGNRELFF. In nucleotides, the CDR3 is TGCGCCAGCAGCTTGGTTGCGGGGAACCGGGAGCTGTTTTTT.

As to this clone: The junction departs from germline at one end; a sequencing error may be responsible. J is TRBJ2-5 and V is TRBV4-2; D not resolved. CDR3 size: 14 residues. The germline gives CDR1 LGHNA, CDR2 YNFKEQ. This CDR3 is CAGSPSTYQETQYF. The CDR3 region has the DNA TGTGCCGGCAGCCCCTCCACTTACCAAGAGACCCAGTACTTC.

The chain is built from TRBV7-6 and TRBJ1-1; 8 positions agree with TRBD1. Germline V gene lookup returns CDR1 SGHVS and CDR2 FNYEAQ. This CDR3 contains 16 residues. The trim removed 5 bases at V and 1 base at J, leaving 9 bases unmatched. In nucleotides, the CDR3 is TGTGCCAGCAGCCCCAAACAGGGGGTTTGGAACACTGAAGCTTTCTTT. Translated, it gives CASSPKQGVWNTEAFF.

The CDR3, as DNA: TGTGCCACCAGCGCCGGACAGGGAACTAATGAAAAACTGTTTTTT. It codes for CATSAGQGTNEKLFF. The rearrangement uses TRBV24-1 and TRBJ1-4, with TRBD1 matching 8 bases. CDR1 is KGHDR and CDR2 is SFDVKD in the germline V gene. V gave up 7 bases and J gave up 1 base; unmatched junction bases: 4. CDR3 length equals 15 residues.

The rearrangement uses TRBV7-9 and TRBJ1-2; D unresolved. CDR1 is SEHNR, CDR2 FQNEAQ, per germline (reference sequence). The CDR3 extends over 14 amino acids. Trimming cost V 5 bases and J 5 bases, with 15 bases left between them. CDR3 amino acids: CASSLPTDFYGYTF. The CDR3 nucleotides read TGTGCCAGCAGCCTCCCGACTGATTTTTATGGCTACACCTTC.

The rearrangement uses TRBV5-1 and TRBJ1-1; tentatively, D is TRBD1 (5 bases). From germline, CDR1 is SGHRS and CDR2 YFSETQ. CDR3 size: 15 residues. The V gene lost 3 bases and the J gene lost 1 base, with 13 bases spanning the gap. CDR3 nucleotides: TGCGCCAGCAGCTCCCGGCCCACAGGGAACACTGAAGCTTTCTTT. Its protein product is CASSSRPTGNTEAFF.

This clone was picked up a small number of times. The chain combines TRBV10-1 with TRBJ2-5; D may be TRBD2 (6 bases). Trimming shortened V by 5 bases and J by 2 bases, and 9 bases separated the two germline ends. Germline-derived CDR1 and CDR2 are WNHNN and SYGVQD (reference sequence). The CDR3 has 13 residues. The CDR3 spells CASSRDLQETQYF. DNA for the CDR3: TGCGCCAGCAGTCGGGACTTACAAGAGACCCAGTACTTC.

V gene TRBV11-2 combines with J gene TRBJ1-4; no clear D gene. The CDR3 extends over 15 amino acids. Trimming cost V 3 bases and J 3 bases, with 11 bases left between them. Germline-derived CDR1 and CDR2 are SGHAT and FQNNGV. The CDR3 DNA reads TGTGCCAGCAGCTTGAGTTTTAGTTCTAATGAAAAACTGTTTTTT. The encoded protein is CASSLSFSSNEKLFF.

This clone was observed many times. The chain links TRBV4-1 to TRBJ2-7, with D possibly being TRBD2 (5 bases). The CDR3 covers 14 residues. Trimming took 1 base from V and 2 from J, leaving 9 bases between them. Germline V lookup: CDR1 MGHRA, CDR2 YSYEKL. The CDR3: CASSQVGITYEQYF. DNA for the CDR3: TGCGCCAGCAGCCAAGTCGGGATTACCTACGAGCAGTACTTC.

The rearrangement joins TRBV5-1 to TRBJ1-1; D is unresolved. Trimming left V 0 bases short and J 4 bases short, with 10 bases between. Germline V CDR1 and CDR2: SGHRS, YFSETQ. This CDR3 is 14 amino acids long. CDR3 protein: CASSLAEAGTEAFF. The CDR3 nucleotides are TGCGCCAGCAGCTTGGCGGAGGCGGGCACTGAAGCTTTCTTT.

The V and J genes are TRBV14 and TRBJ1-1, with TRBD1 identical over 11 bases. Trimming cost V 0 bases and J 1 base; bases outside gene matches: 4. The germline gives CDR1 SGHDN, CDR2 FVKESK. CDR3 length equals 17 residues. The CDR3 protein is CASSQDGQGAWNTEAFF. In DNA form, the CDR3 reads TGTGCCAGCAGCCAAGATGGACAGGGGGCGTGGAACACTGAAGCTTTCTTT.

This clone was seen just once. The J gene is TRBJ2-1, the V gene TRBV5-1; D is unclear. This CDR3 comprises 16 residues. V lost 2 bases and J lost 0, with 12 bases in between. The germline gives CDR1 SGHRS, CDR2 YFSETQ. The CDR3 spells CASSLIEQSSYNEQFF. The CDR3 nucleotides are TGCGCCAGCAGCTTAATAGAACAGAGCTCCTACAATGAGCAGTTCTTC.

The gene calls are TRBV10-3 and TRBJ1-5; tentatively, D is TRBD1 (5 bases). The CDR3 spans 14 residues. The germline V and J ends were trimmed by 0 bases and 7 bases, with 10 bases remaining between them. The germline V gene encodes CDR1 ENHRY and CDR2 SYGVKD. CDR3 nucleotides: TGTGCCATCAGTGAGTCGGGGCAAACACAGCCCCAGCATTTT. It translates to CAISESGQTQPQHF.

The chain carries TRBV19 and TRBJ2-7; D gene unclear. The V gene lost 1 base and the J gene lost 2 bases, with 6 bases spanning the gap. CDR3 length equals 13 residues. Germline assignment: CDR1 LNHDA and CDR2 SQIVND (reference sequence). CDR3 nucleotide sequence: TGTGCCAGTAGTATAGGGGCAGCCTACGAGCAGTACTTC. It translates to CASSIGAAYEQYF.

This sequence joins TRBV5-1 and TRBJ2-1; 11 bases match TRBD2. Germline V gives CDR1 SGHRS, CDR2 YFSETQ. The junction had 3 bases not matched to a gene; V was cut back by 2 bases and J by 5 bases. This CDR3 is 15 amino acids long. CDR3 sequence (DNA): TGCGCCAGCAGCTTATCTAGCGGGAGGAACAATGAGCAGTTCTTC. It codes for CASSLSSGRNNEQFF.

The CDR3 is CASSLSGQGAGGGTEAFF. CDR3 coding DNA: TGTGCCAGCAGTCTATCTGGACAGGGGGCTGGAGGTGGCACTGAAGCTTTCTTT. The J gene is TRBJ1-1, the V gene TRBV6-2 or TRBV6-3; 11 bases are a match to TRBD1. The V and J ends lost 5 bases and 4 bases, in that order; junction bases with no gene match: 15. The CDR3 totals 18 residues. Germline V gene sequence: CDR1 MNHEY, CDR2 SVGEGT.

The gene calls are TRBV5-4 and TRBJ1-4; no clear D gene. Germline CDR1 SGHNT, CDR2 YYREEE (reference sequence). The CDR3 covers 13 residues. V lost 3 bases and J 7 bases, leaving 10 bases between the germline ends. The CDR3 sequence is CASSSSEGEKLFF. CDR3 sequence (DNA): TGTGCCAGCAGCTCGAGCGAGGGTGAAAAACTGTTTTTT.

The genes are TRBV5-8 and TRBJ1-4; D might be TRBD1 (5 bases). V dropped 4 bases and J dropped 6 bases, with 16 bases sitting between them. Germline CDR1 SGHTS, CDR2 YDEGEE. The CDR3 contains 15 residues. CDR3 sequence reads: CASSLTLRDYEKLFF. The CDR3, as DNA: TGTGCCAGCAGCCTTACACTCCGGGACTATGAAAAACTGTTTTTT.

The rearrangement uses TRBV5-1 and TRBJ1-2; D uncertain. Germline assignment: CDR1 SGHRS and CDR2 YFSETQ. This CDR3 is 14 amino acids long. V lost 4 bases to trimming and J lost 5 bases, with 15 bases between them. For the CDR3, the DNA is TGCGCCAGCAGCGAACCGGGTTTTGGGTATGGCTACACCTTC. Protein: CASSEPGFGYGYTF.